A selection of T cell receptor beta chains follows, all from one sample in a study of cytomegalovirus exposure and HLA in healthy donors. Clones were read by immunoSEQ multiplex PCR, and TCRdb kept only the in-frame ones, dropping some. Of about 130,000 clones detected, 80% to 85% appear once; the ten largest clones hold less than 1.1%. The sequencing input was PBMCs. The receptors derive from a woman in her twenties or thirties in good health and CMV-seronegative. Both conserved end residues are part of each CDR3. D genes are given only for firm matches. Only part of the rows carry a size: once, few, many, or a class if the clone is expanded.

d_call | cdr3_length | j_call | clone_size | v_call | cdr3_aa | cdr3_nt
NA | 17 | TRBJ2-6 | NA | TRBV7-3 | CASSLTGRGSGANVLTF | TGTGCCAGCAGCTTAACTGGTCGGGGGTCCGGGGCCAACGTCCTGACTTTC
NA | 16 | TRBJ2-1 | NA | TRBV14 | CASSQDLGVSYNEQFF | TGTGCCAGCAGCCAAGACTTGGGAGTATCCTACAATGAGCAGTTCTTC
NA | 15 | TRBJ2-7 | NA | TRBV5-8 | CASSLGRSRGYEQYF | TGTGCCAGCAGCCTAGGGCGTTCTAGGGGCTACGAGCAGTACTTC
NA | 15 | TRBJ2-7 | NA | TRBV9 | CASSLGGISSYEQYF | TGTGCCAGCAGCCTTGGGGGGATCAGCTCCTACGAGCAGTACTTC
NA | 15 | TRBJ1-2 | NA | TRBV6-6 | CASSFTTGDNYGYTF | TGTGCCAGCAGTTTTACGACAGGAGACAACTATGGCTACACCTTC
NA | 13 | TRBJ1-3 | few | TRBV30 | CAWSPNSGNTIYF | TGTGCCTGGAGTCCCAACTCTGGAAACACCATATATTTT
TRBD1 | 16 | TRBJ2-7 | NA | TRBV9 | CASSPLGQGAHYEQYF | TGTGCCAGCAGCCCCCTGGGACAGGGGGCCCACTACGAGCAGTACTTC
NA | 13 | TRBJ1-5 | once | TRBV30 | CAWSVGADQPQHF | TGTGCCTGGAGTGTTGGTGCAGATCAGCCCCAGCATTTT
TRBD2 | 16 | TRBJ2-3 | NA | TRBV15 | CATRERSGGPADTQYF | TGTGCCACCAGGGAACGTAGCGGGGGCCCCGCAGATACGCAGTATTTT
NA | 14 | TRBJ2-5 | NA | TRBV25-1 | CASSEYAVPETQYF | TGTGCCAGCAGTGAATACGCAGTCCCGGAGACCCAGTACTTC
NA | 19 | TRBJ1-6 | NA | TRBV2 | CASSDRPAGRGYYNSPLHF | TGTGCCAGCAGTGACCGCCCGGCAGGGAGGGGTTACTATAATTCACCCCTCCACTTT
TRBD1 | 13 | TRBJ1-1 | NA | TRBV6-7 | CASSNDRATEAFF | TGTGCCAGCAGTAACGACAGGGCCACTGAAGCTTTCTTT
TRBD2 | 20 | TRBJ2-5 | NA | TRBV19 | CASSILRTSGRTLLGETQYF | TGTGCCAGTAGTATCTTGAGGACTAGCGGGAGGACGTTATTGGGAGAGACCCAGTACTTC
NA | 15 | TRBJ2-1 | NA | TRBV30 | CASSLLATLYNEQFF | TGTGCCTCTTCCCTGTTAGCGACTCTCTACAATGAGCAGTTCTTC
NA | 14 | TRBJ2-3 | NA | TRBV5-4 | CASSPRTNTDTQYF | TGTGCCAGCAGCCCGCGGACTAACACAGATACGCAGTATTTT
NA | 14 | TRBJ2-7 | NA | TRBV25-1 | CASSEKGGVYEQYF | TGTGCCAGCAGTGAAAAAGGAGGGGTGTACGAGCAGTACTTC
NA | 14 | TRBJ1-2 | NA | TRBV7-2 | CASASQTSTYGYTF | TGTGCCAGCGCCTCACAGACCTCAACCTATGGCTACACCTTC
TRBD2 | 16 | TRBJ2-1 | NA | TRBV4-1 | CASSQDSGRSYNEQFF | TGCGCCAGCAGCCAAGATAGCGGGAGGTCCTACAATGAGCAGTTCTTC
NA | 14 | TRBJ1-2 | NA | TRBV6-1 | CASSESFKGEGYTF | TGTGCCAGCAGTGAAAGTTTTAAGGGAGAGGGCTACACCTTC
NA | 14 | TRBJ1-3 | NA | TRBV19 | CASSYREGGNTIYF | TGTGCCAGTAGTTACAGGGAAGGCGGAAACACCATATATTTT
NA | 14 | TRBJ1-2 | NA | TRBV5-1 | CASSFGGLGYGYTF | TGCGCCAGCAGCTTTGGCGGACTGGGGTATGGCTACACCTTC
NA | 13 | TRBJ2-2 | NA | TRBV18 | CASSPGGTGELFF | TGTGCCAGCTCACCTGGGGGGACCGGGGAGCTGTTTTTT
NA | 18 | TRBJ2-5 | NA | TRBV18 | CASSPNQGDGGPPETQYF | TGTGCCAGCTCACCCAACCAGGGAGACGGGGGGCCTCCAGAGACCCAGTACTTC
NA | 14 | TRBJ1-2 | NA | TRBV7-9 | CASSPMTANYGYTF | TGTGCCAGCAGCCCAATGACAGCTAACTATGGCTACACCTTC
TRBD2 | 18 | TRBJ2-2 | few | TRBV9 | CASSVGGLAGENTGELFF | TGTGCCAGCAGCGTAGGCGGACTAGCGGGGGAGAACACCGGGGAGCTGTTTTTT
TRBD2 | 16 | TRBJ2-1 | few | TRBV19 | CASSISLAGYYNEQFF | TGTGCCAGTAGTATTAGCCTAGCGGGGTACTACAATGAGCAGTTCTTC
TRBD1 | 15 | TRBJ1-6 | NA | TRBV18 | CASSLGQGKNSPLHF | TGTGCCAGCTCACTCGGACAGGGAAAGAATTCACCCCTCCACTTT
TRBD1 | 15 | TRBJ2-7 | NA | TRBV19 | CATSLRDRNSYEQYF | TGTGCCACCTCACTCCGGGACAGGAACTCCTACGAGCAGTACTTC
TRBD1 | 18 | TRBJ1-2 | few | TRBV25-1 | CASSELGQGAQFGYGYTF | TGTGCCAGCAGTGAATTAGGACAGGGGGCTCAGTTCGGCTATGGCTACACCTTC
NA | 15 | TRBJ1-1 | NA | TRBV6-6 | CASSPTSSRGTEAFF | TGTGCCAGCAGTCCAACTAGTTCGCGGGGCACTGAAGCTTTCTTT
NA | 14 | TRBJ2-5 | NA | TRBV30 | CAWSVLAGKETQYF | TGTGCCTGGAGTGTACTGGCGGGTAAAGAGACCCAGTACTTC
NA | 14 | TRBJ2-7 | NA | TRBV28 | CASSLGRTLWTQYF | TGTGCCAGCAGTCTAGGGCGGACATTATGGACACAGTACTTC
TRBD1 | 14 | TRBJ2-7 | few | TRBV12-5 | CASGRRDRGDEQYF | TGTGCTAGTGGTCGAAGGGACAGAGGAGACGAGCAGTACTTC
TRBD1 | 14 | TRBJ1-2 | NA | TRBV27 | CASRIPGQYYGYTF | TGTGCCAGCAGGATTCCGGGACAGTACTATGGCTACACCTTC
NA | 15 | TRBJ2-5 | NA | TRBV5-1 | CASSLGSLGRETQYF | TGCGCCAGCAGCTTGGGTAGCCTTGGGAGGGAGACCCAGTACTTC
TRBD2 | 18 | TRBJ2-5 | NA | TRBV7-3 | CASSYRTSGNGGQETQYF | TGTGCCAGCAGCTACAGGACTAGCGGGAATGGAGGCCAAGAGACCCAGTACTTC
TRBD2 | 16 | TRBJ2-3 | NA | TRBV10-1 | CASSESSSGVSDTQYF | TGCGCCAGCAGTGAGTCGAGTAGCGGGGTTTCAGATACGCAGTATTTT
NA | 14 | TRBJ1-1 | NA | TRBV7-2 | CASSLASVGTEAFF | TGTGCCAGCAGCTTAGCCTCGGTTGGCACTGAAGCTTTCTTT
NA | 14 | TRBJ1-1 | NA | TRBV4-1 | CASSQWAMNTEAFF | TGCGCCAGCAGCCAATGGGCTATGAACACTGAAGCTTTCTTT
NA | 15 | TRBJ2-3 | NA | TRBV6-5 | CASSSERLPPDTQYF | TGTGCCAGCAGTTCGGAACGACTGCCTCCGGATACGCAGTATTTT
TRBD1 | 14 | TRBJ1-1 | NA | TRBV7-9 | CASSLEGADTEAFF | TGTGCCAGCAGCTTGGAGGGGGCGGACACTGAAGCTTTCTTT
NA | 11 | TRBJ2-7 | NA | TRBV29-1 | CSVERNLGQYF | TGCAGCGTTGAGAGGAACTTGGGGCAGTACTTC
TRBD1 | 14 | TRBJ2-3 | NA | TRBV6-5 | CASSRGQGADTQYF | TGTGCCAGCAGTCGCGGACAGGGGGCGGATACGCAGTATTTT
NA | 14 | TRBJ1-5 | few | TRBV10-1 | CASVCSVSNQPQHF | TGCGCCAGTGTCTGCAGCGTTAGCAATCAGCCCCAGCATTTT
NA | 12 | TRBJ1-2 | NA | TRBV2 | CASSAQNYGYTF | TGTGCCAGCAGTGCTCAGAACTATGGCTACACCTTC
NA | 14 | TRBJ1-4 | NA | TRBV7-9 | CASSQGATNEKLFF | TGTGCCAGCAGCCAAGGAGCAACTAATGAAAAGCTGTTTTTT
TRBD2 | 16 | TRBJ2-3 | NA | TRBV27 | CASSMKLAASTDTQYF | TGTGCCAGCAGCATGAAACTAGCGGCTAGCACAGATACGCAGTATTTT
TRBD2 | 14 | TRBJ2-1 | few | TRBV18 | CASSELAGNNEQFF | TGTGCCAGCTCAGAACTAGCGGGGAACAATGAGCAGTTCTTC
NA | 15 | TRBJ1-2 | NA | TRBV18 | CASSPDGDFNYGYTF | TGTGCCAGCTCACCAGACGGAGATTTTAACTATGGCTACACCTTC